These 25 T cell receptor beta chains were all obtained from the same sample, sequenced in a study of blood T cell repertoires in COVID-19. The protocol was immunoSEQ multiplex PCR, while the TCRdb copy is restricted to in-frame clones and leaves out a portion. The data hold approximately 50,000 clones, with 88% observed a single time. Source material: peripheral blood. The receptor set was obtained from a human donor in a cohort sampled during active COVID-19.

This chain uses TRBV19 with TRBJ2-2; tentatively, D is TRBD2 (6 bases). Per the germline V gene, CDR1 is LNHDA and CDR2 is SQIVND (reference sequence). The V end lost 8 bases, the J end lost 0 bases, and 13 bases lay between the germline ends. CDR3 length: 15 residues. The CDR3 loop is CASLRTTPNTGELFF. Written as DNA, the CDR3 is TGTGCCAGTCTTCGGACTACCCCGAACACCGGGGAGCTGTTTTTT.

The CDR3 sequence is CASSLAASGYGYTF. CDR3 nucleotide sequence: TGTGCCAGTAGCCTGGCCGCGTCAGGCTATGGCTACACCTTC. The chain joins TRBV19 to TRBJ1-2, with D unclear. V shed 6 bases and J shed 4 bases, with 15 bases lying between them. CDR3 length equals 14 residues. CDR1 is LNHDA and CDR2 is SQIVND in the germline V gene (reference sequence).

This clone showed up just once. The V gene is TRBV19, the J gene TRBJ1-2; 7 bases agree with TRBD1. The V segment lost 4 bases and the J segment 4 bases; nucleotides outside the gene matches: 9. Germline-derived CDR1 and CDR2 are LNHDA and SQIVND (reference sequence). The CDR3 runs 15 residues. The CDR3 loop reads CASSTQDRSRYGYTF. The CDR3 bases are TGTGCCAGTAGTACCCAGGACAGGTCACGCTATGGCTACACCTTC.

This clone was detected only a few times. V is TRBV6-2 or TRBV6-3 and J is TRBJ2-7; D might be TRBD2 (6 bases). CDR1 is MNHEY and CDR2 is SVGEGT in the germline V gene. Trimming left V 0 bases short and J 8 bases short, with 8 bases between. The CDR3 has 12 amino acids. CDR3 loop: CASSYSRGQQYF. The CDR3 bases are TGTGCCAGCAGTTACTCGCGGGGCCAGCAGTACTTC.

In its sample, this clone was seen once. The CDR3 DNA reads TGTGCCAGCAGTTCCGGGACAGGGACCGAGCAGTACTTC. This codes for CASSSGTGTEQYF. This sequence joins TRBV6-6 and TRBJ2-7; TRBD1 matches at 9 bases. Trimming took 4 bases from V and 6 from J; bases not matched to a gene: 4. The CDR3 has 13 amino acids. CDR1 and CDR2 from the germline V gene are MNHNY and SVGAGI (reference sequence).

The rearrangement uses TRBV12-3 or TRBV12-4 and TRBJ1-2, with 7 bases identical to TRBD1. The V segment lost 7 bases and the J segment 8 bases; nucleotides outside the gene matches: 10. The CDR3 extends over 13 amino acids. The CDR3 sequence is CASTPGQVFGYTF. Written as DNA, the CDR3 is TGTGCCAGCACCCCCGGACAGGTGTTCGGCTACACCTTC.

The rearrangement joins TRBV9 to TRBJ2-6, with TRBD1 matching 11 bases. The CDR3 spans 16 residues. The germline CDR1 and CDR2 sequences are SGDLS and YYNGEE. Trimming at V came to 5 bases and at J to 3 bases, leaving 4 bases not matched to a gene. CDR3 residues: CASRRTGGVGANVLTF. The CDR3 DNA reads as TGTGCCAGCAGGAGGACAGGGGGCGTTGGGGCCAACGTCCTGACTTTC.

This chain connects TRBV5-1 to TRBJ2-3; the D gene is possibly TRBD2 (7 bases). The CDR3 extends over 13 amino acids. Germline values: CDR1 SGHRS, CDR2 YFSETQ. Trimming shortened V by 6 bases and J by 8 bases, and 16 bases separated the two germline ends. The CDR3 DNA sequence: TGCGCCAGCAACCCGGGGGGCGGGGGTACGCAGTATTTT. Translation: CASNPGGGGTQYF.

The CDR3 sequence is CASSREGHPNQPQHF. CDR3 nucleotide sequence: TGTGCCAGCAGCAGAGAGGGACACCCAAATCAGCCCCAGCATTTT. The V gene is TRBV7-9, the J gene TRBJ1-5, with D perhaps TRBD1 (6 bases). The germline V and J ends were trimmed by 5 bases and 4 bases, with 15 bases remaining between them. CDR3 length: 15 amino acids. The germline V gene has CDR1 SEHNR and CDR2 FQNEAQ (reference sequence). Full variable domain (rest looked up from reference TRBV7-9 and TRBJ1-5): DTGVSQNPRHKITKRGQNVTFRCDPISEHNRLYWYRQTLGQGPEFLTYFQNEAQLEKSRLLSDRFSAERPKGSFSTLEIQRTEQGDSAMYLCASSREGHPNQPQHFGDGTRLSIL.

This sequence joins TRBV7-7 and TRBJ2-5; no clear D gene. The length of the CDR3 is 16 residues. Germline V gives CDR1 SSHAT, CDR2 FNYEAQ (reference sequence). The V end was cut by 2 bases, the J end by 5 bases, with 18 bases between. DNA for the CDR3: TGTGCCAGCAGCTTAAGGCCCCCGGCGGCTGGGGAGACCCAGTACTTC. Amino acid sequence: CASSLRPPAAGETQYF.

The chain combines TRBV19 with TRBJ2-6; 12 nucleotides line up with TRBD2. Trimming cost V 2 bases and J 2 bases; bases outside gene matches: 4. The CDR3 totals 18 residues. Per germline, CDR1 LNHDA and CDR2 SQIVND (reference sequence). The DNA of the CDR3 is TGTGCCAGTAGTATACAGCTAGCGGGAGGGACTGGGGCCAACGTCCTGACTTTC. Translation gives CASSIQLAGGTGANVLTF.

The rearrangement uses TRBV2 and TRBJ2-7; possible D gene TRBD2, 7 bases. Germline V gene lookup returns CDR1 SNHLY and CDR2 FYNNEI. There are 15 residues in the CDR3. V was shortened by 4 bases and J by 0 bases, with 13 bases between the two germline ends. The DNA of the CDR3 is TGTGCCAGCAGTGGTCGGGGGGCAGCCTCCTACGAGCAGTACTTC. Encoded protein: CASSGRGAASYEQYF.

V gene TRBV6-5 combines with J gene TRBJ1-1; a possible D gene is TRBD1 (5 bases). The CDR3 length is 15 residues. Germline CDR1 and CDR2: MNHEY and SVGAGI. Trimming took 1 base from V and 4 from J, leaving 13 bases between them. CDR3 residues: CASSYLDGGGTEAFF. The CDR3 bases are TGTGCCAGCAGTTACTTAGACGGGGGAGGCACTGAAGCTTTCTTT.

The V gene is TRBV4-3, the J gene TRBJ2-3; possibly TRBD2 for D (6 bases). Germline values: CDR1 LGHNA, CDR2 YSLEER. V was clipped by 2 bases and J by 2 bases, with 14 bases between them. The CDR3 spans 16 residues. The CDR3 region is CASSQQGSGPTDTQYF. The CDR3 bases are TGCGCCAGCAGCCAACAAGGTAGCGGCCCCACAGATACGCAGTATTTT.

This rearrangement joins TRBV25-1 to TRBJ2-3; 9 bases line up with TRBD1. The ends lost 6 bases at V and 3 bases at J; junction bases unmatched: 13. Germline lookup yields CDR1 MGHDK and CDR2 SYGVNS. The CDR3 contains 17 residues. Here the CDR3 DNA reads TGTGCCAGCAGCGCTTTTGTAGGACAGGGGAGTACAGATACGCAGTATTTT. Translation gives CASSAFVGQGSTDTQYF. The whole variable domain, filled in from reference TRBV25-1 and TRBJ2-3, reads EADIYQTPRYLVIGTGKKITLECSQTMGHDKMYWYQQDPGMELHLIHYSYGVNSTEKGDLSSESTVSRIRTEHFPLTLESARPSHTSQYLCASSAFVGQGSTDTQYFGPGTRLTVL.

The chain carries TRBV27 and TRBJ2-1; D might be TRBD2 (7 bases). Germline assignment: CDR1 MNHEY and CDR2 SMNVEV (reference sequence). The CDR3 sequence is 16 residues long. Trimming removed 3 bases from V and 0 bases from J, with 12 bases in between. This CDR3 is CASSFGGGPSYNEQFF. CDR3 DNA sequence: TGTGCCAGCAGTTTTGGGGGGGGGCCCTCCTACAATGAGCAGTTCTTC.

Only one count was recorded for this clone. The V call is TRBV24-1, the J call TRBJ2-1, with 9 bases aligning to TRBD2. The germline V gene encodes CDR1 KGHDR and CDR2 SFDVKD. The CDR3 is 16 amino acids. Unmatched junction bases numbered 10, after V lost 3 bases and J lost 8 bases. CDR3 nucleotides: TGTGCCACCAGTGATACCGGGACTAGCAGCAGGGATGAGCAGTTCTTC. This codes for CATSDTGTSSRDEQFF.

The CDR3 is CASSLRRGSFMVNTEAFF. For the CDR3, the DNA is TGCGCCAGCAGCTTGAGGAGGGGATCATTCATGGTGAACACTGAAGCTTTCTTT. The rearrangement joins TRBV5-1 to TRBJ1-1, with D possibly matching TRBD1 (5 bases). The CDR3 is 18 residues long. V was clipped by 1 base and J by 0 bases, with 19 bases between them. Germline CDR1 reads SGHRS; CDR2 reads YFSETQ.

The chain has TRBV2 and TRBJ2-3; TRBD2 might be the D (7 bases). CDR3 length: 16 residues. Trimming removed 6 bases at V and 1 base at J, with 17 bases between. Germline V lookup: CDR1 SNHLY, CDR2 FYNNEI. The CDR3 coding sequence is TGTGCCAGCAGAGACCCCGGGGGGCGGCGCACAGATACGCAGTATTTT. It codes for CASRDPGGRRTDTQYF.

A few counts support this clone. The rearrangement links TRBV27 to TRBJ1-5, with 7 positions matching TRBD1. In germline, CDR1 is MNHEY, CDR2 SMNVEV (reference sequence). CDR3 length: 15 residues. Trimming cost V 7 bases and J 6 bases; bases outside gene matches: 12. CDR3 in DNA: TGTGCCAGCACCCTTACAGGGGTGTCGGGTCAGCCCCAGCATTTT. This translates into CASTLTGVSGQPQHF.

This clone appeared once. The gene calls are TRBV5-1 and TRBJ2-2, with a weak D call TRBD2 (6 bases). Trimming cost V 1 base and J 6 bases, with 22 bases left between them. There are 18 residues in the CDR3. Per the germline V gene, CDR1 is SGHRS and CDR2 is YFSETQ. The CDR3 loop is CASSLPAGGLASSGELFF. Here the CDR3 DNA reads TGCGCCAGCAGCTTGCCGGCGGGTGGGCTAGCGAGCTCCGGGGAGCTGTTTTTT.

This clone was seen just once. Here the CDR3 DNA reads TGTGCCAGCAGCCCAGGAATAGGTGGCTATGGCTACACCTTC. As protein: CASSPGIGGYGYTF. The chain links TRBV11-2 to TRBJ1-2; D not certain. Trimming removed 5 bases at V and 4 bases at J, with 14 bases between. The CDR3 totals 14 residues. Germline V gene data show CDR1 as SGHAT and CDR2 as FQNNGV.

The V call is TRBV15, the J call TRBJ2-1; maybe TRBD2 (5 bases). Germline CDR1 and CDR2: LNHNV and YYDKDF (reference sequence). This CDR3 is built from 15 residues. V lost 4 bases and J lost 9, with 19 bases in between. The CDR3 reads CATSILTTIVGEQFF. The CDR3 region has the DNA TGTGCCACCAGCATATTGACTACGATAGTAGGTGAGCAGTTCTTC.

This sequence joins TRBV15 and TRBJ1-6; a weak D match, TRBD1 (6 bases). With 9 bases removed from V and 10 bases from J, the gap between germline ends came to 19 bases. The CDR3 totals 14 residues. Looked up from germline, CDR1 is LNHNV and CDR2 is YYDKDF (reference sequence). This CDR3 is CATGANPQESPLHF. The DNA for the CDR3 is TGTGCCACGGGGGCGAACCCCCAGGAATCACCCCTCCACTTT.

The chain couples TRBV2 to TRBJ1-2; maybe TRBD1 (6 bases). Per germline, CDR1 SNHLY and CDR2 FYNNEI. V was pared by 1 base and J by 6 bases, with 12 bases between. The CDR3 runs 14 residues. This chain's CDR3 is CASSEGTETDGYTF. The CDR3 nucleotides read TGTGCCAGCAGTGAAGGGACAGAGACCGATGGCTACACCTTC.